This T cell receptor beta chain is from a study of T cells after yellow fever vaccination. Background on the study: When fractions had low cell numbers, they were prepared with SMART-Seq v4 Ultra Low Input. Study-wide findings and caveats: CD4 and CD8 compartments shared a small share of clonotypes, likely from convergent recombination. Compared with primary, the secondary response was weaker and peaked at day 5, not 15.

Regarding this clonotype: Its antigen remains unknown. A much larger clone differs by one base, so this may be a read error.

With 0 bases clipped from V and 8 bases from J, the junction kept 3 bases outside the gene matches. CDR3 length: 15 residues. CDR1 is SGHRS and CDR2 is YFSETQ in the germline V gene. The study made its TCR cDNA through 5'RACE template switching. That step introduced a universal primer site along with UMIs. TCRdb redid the calling of the 5' RACE reads with MiXCR, one entry per CDR3 protein. The repertoire holds more than 250,000 distinct CDR3 sequences, with 6.8% as singletons. The chain recombines TRBV5-1 with TRBJ1-6, with 9 bases matching TRBD1. The sequence was obtained from a man aged 18 to 35 who received the YFV17D yellow fever vaccine. Here the sequenced sample was PBMCs, taken 35 to 50 days after the first yellow fever vaccination. CDR3 DNA sequence: TGCGCCAGCAGCTTGGCGGGACAGGGAGATTCACCCCTCCACTTT. Translating it yields CASSLAGQGDSPLHF. The entire variable domain, with the rest obtained from reference TRBV5-1 and TRBJ1-6, is as follows: KAGVTQTPRYLIKTRGQQVTLSCSPISGHRSVSWYQQTPGQGLQFLFEYFSETQRNKGNFPGRFSGRQFSNSRSEMNVSTLELGDSALYLCASSLAGQGDSPLHFGNGTRLTVT.